This T cell receptor (beta chain) was recovered during a study of blood T cells in healthy people across ages. The V gene lost 4 bases and the J gene lost 5 bases, with 19 bases spanning the gap. CDR3 length: 16 amino acids. Germline CDR1 is SGHRS and CDR2 is YFSETQ. Together with a sample-barcoded 5' primer, a J-beta primer mix was included in a second PCR lasting roughly 6 to 12 cycles. TCRdb passed the 5' RACE reads through MiXCR, listing each CDR3 protein once. Among hundreds of thousands of distinct CDR3 sequences listed, approximately 52% were seen once. This clonotype was detected many times. The sequencing sample was made of blood. This sequence originates from a woman at least 80 years old in good health. The rearrangement joins TRBV5-1 to TRBJ2-1; D uncertain. CDR3 region: CASSKPRDIINNEQFF. DNA for the CDR3: TGCGCCAGCAGCAAACCCCGTGACATAATTAACAATGAGCAGTTCTTC.